Listed below are T cell receptor beta chains from one sample, sequenced in a study of response to subunit inactivated influenza vaccine. TCRdb itself ran the RT-PCR reads through MiXCR, one entry per CDR3 protein. The repertoire holds 600,000 to 700,000 distinct CDR3 sequences, with roughly 15% as singletons. This material consisted of PBMCs from blood, taken less than 15 days before vaccination. These TCRs come from a man aged 50 to 59 who received an inactivated influenza vaccine. The CDR3 runs from the conserved cysteine through the conserved F or W. Each record gives: J gene, V gene, D gene, clone size, CDR3 DNA, CDR3 protein. D genes are given only for firm matches. Expanded clones are given a class, and other clones once, few, many or no size at all.

J: TRBJ2-1
V: TRBV12-3/TRBV12-4
D: TRBD2
size: -
DNA: TGTGCCAGCAGCCGAACTAGCGGGACTCCTAGGGACAATGAGCAGTTCTTC
CDR3: CASSRTSGTPRDNEQFF

J: TRBJ2-1
V: TRBV10-3
D: TRBD1
size: -
DNA: TGTGCCATCAGTGGGGGACAGGGAGGAGAGAATGAGCAGTTCTTC
CDR3: CAISGGQGGENEQFF

J: TRBJ2-3
V: TRBV9
D: -
size: few
DNA: TGTGCCAGCACTTCCATCCCTGGCACAGATACGCAGTATTTT
CDR3: CASTSIPGTDTQYF

J: TRBJ1-4
V: TRBV15
D: -
size: -
DNA: TGTGCCACCAGCACCCGGGAGGCAACTAATGAAAAACTGTTTTTT
CDR3: CATSTREATNEKLFF

J: TRBJ2-1
V: TRBV5-1
D: TRBD2
size: many
DNA: TGTGCCAGCAGCTCGGGACTAGCGGGGGCTTACAATGAGCAGTTCTTC
CDR3: CASSSGLAGAYNEQFF

J: TRBJ1-5
V: TRBV12-3/TRBV12-4
D: -
size: -
DNA: TGTGCCAGCAGTTTCGGTTCGATACTCAATCAGCCCCAGCATTTT
CDR3: CASSFGSILNQPQHF

J: TRBJ1-5
V: TRBV12-3/TRBV12-4
D: -
size: many
DNA: TGTGCCAGCAGTTTTGGCGGAGGGGTCGGGCCCCAGCATTTT
CDR3: CASSFGGGVGPQHF

J: TRBJ2-3
V: TRBV10-3
D: -
size: many
DNA: TGTGCCATCAGTGGAAACAGGGAGGGAGATACGCAGTATTTT
CDR3: CAISGNREGDTQYF

J: TRBJ2-7
V: TRBV2
D: -
size: -
DNA: TGTGCCAGCACCCTACGGGCCGGTACCTACGAGCAGTACTTC
CDR3: CASTLRAGTYEQYF

J: TRBJ2-7
V: TRBV28
D: -
size: once
DNA: TGTGCCAGCAGACACGGACCCTACGAGCAGTACTTC
CDR3: CASRHGPYEQYF

J: TRBJ2-2
V: TRBV4-3
D: -
size: -
DNA: TGCGCCAGCAGCCAACTGGGAACGAACACCGGGGAGCTGTTTTTT
CDR3: CASSQLGTNTGELFF

J: TRBJ2-3
V: TRBV30
D: TRBD1
size: few
DNA: TGTGCCTGGAGGGGGACAGGGCCAGATACGCAGTATTTT
CDR3: CAWRGTGPDTQYF

J: TRBJ2-1
V: TRBV20-1
D: TRBD1
size: few
DNA: TGCAGTGCTATAAAACAGGGGGTAGGCAATGAGCAGTTCTTC
CDR3: CSAIKQGVGNEQFF

J: TRBJ2-7
V: TRBV29-1
D: TRBD2
size: once
DNA: TGCAGCGTTGACAACCCCCATAGCGGGGGCTACGAGCAGTACTTC
CDR3: CSVDNPHSGGYEQYF

J: TRBJ2-3
V: TRBV20-1
D: -
size: many
DNA: TGCAGTGCTAGAGATATACAGCTTTTCACAGATACGCAGTATTTT
CDR3: CSARDIQLFTDTQYF

J: TRBJ1-2
V: TRBV4-3
D: -
size: few
DNA: TGCGCCAGCAGCCAAGAGAATTCGGGGTCGAATGGCTACACCTTC
CDR3: CASSQENSGSNGYTF